These 25 T cell receptor beta chains were all obtained from the same sample, sequenced in a study of shared clonotypes between healthy human individuals. Sequencing was performed with immunoSEQ multiplex PCR; in TCRdb, only in-frame clones are kept and a portion is missing. This table holds 2,500,000 or so clones, around 92% found once. The sample taken for sequencing was naive CD4+ T cells from PBMCs. Subset noted: CD45RA+ positively selected. Receptor source: a man aged 18 to 35 in good health. Some clones in this sample may be carry-over from other donors' samples.

The V gene is TRBV18, the J gene TRBJ2-3, with D possibly TRBD2 on 6 matching bases. Germline CDR1 reads KGHSH; CDR2 reads LQKENI. V lost 2 bases and J 5 bases, leaving 17 bases between the germline ends. The CDR3 length is 16 residues. The CDR3 sequence: CASSPKEGDRIDTQYF. CDR3 coding DNA: TGTGCCAGCTCACCAAAGGAGGGAGACAGAATAGATACGCAGTATTTT.

This chain joins TRBV5-1 and TRBJ1-4; 9 bases line up with TRBD1. Germline CDR1 and CDR2: SGHRS and YFSETQ. After removal of 4 bases from V and 6 bases from J, the junction contained 7 bases not matched to a gene. The CDR3 is 15 residues long. CDR3 nucleotide sequence: TGCGCCAGCAGCGCATACCGGGACAGGGATGAAAAACTGTTTTTT. Protein product: CASSAYRDRDEKLFF.

The chain joins TRBV4-2 to TRBJ2-7; TRBD2 aligns across 11 bases. From germline, CDR1 is LGHNA and CDR2 YNFKEQ. Losses at the gene ends were 4 bases for V and 0 bases for J; bases not matched to a gene: 5. CDR3 length: 16 residues. CDR3 DNA sequence: TGTGCCAGCAGCCGGGATAGCGGGAGGGCCTCCTACGAGCAGTACTTC. It translates to CASSRDSGRASYEQYF.

This chain connects TRBV9 to TRBJ2-5, with 12 nucleotides matching TRBD1. Germline V gene lookup returns CDR1 SGDLS and CDR2 YYNGEE. This CDR3 is 16 amino acids long. V gave up 0 bases and J gave up 4 bases; unmatched junction bases: 4. The CDR3 sequence is CASSVVGQGAGETQYF. In DNA form, the CDR3 reads TGTGCCAGCAGCGTAGTGGGACAGGGGGCCGGAGAGACCCAGTACTTC.

V is TRBV2 and J is TRBJ1-1; no reliable D call. The CDR3 covers 16 residues. Germline V gene sequence: CDR1 SNHLY, CDR2 FYNNEI. V shed 6 bases and J shed 1 base, with 18 bases lying between them. The CDR3 here is CASRSPPRLKNTEAFF. Written as DNA, the CDR3 is TGTGCCAGCAGATCTCCGCCCCGTCTAAAGAACACTGAAGCTTTCTTT.

The sample holds one count of this clone. V and J are TRBV5-6 and TRBJ1-2; tentatively, D is TRBD1 (6 bases). The CDR3 runs to 14 residues. Per the germline V gene, CDR1 is SGHDT and CDR2 is YYEEEE. Between the trimmed V and J ends, which lost 9 bases and 4 bases, there was a span of 19 bases. CDR3 protein: CATLGRGISYGYTF. The CDR3 region has the DNA TGTGCCACGCTGGGTAGGGGGATCTCCTATGGCTACACCTTC. The full variable domain, in which reference TRBV5-6 and TRBJ1-2 provide the parts outside the CDR3, is DAGVTQSPTHLIKTRGQQVTLRCSPKSGHDTVSWYQQALGQGPQFIFQYYEEEERQRGNFPDRFSGHQFPNYSSELNVNALLLGDSALYLCATLGRGISYGYTFGSGTRLTVV.

The chain employs TRBV9 and TRBJ1-2, with a tentative D call TRBD1 (5 bases). The CDR3 is made up of 16 amino acids. Trimming stripped 2 bases from V and 6 bases from J, with 20 bases between. Germline lookup yields CDR1 SGDLS and CDR2 YYNGEE. The CDR3, as DNA: TGTGCCAGCAGCGTCGAAGCCCGGGCGGGGGAGAATGGCTACACCTTC. It yields the protein CASSVEARAGENGYTF. The whole variable domain, filled in from reference TRBV9 and TRBJ1-2, reads DSGVTQTPKHLITATGQRVTLRCSPRSGDLSVYWYQQSLDQGLQFLIQYYNGEERAKGNILERFSAQQFPDLHSELNLSSLELGDSALYFCASSVEARAGENGYTFGSGTRLTVV.

In the case of this clone: Other DNA sequences in the sample encode the same CDR3. The genes are TRBV6-1 and TRBJ1-2; no reliable D call. V was shortened by 3 bases and J by 2 bases, with 4 bases between the two germline ends. The CDR3 extends over 12 amino acids. Germline V gives CDR1 MNHNS, CDR2 SASEGT. The CDR3 region has the DNA TGTGCCAGCAGTGAGAGGAACTATGGCTACACCTTC. Protein: CASSERNYGYTF.

The CDR3 DNA is TGTGCCAGCTCACCGGGAGGCAACGGGTATGGCTACACCTTC. This sequence encodes CASSPGGNGYGYTF. The J gene is TRBJ1-2, the V gene TRBV18; no definite D call. The CDR3 is made up of 14 amino acids. Per the germline V gene, CDR1 is KGHSH and CDR2 is LQKENI. V was clipped by 3 bases and J by 5 bases, with 13 bases between them.

This rearrangement joins TRBV18 to TRBJ2-1; D might be TRBD2 (7 bases). V was shortened by 1 base and J by 5 bases, with 12 bases between the two germline ends. The CDR3 is 15 amino acids. Germline CDR1 is KGHSH and CDR2 is LQKENI. The CDR3 loop is CASSPRGGGHNEQFF. The DNA of the CDR3 is TGTGCCAGCTCACCACGAGGGGGAGGGCACAATGAGCAGTTCTTC. The entire variable domain, with the rest obtained from reference TRBV18 and TRBJ2-1, is as follows: NAGVMQNPRHLVRRRGQEARLRCSPMKGHSHVYWYRQLPEEGLKFMVYLQKENIIDESGMPKERFSAEFPKEGPSILRIQQVVRGDSAAYFCASSPRGGGHNEQFFGPGTRLTVL.

V gene TRBV15 combines with J gene TRBJ1-2; a weak D match, TRBD1 (5 bases). Per the germline V gene, CDR1 is LNHNV and CDR2 is YYDKDF (reference sequence). Trimming removed 8 bases at V and 2 bases at J, with 12 bases between. The CDR3 totals 13 residues. CDR3 in DNA: TGTGCCACCGAGGCAGGGCTCAACTATGGCTACACCTTC. Residues: CATEAGLNYGYTF.

This rearrangement joins TRBV27 to TRBJ2-3; the match to TRBD1 covers 7 bases. Germline lookup yields CDR1 MNHEY and CDR2 SMNVEV (reference sequence). Trimming removed 5 bases from V and 0 bases from J; junction bases left unmatched: 5. This CDR3 contains 15 residues. The CDR3 reads CASSQTGASTDTQYF. CDR3 DNA sequence: TGTGCCAGCAGTCAAACAGGGGCTAGCACAGATACGCAGTATTTT.

The rearrangement uses TRBV5-1 and TRBJ2-3; a possible D gene is TRBD1 (5 bases). Germline V gene data show CDR1 as SGHRS and CDR2 as YFSETQ. The CDR3 is 14 residues long. V lost 0 bases and J lost 4, with 9 bases in between. CDR3 bases: TGCGCCAGCAGCTTGGCGCGACAGTCAGATACGCAGTATTTT. Amino acids: CASSLARQSDTQYF.

Points on this clone: The same CDR3 arises from other DNA sequences in this sample as well. The CDR3 loop is CASSLWTGSYEQYF. In nucleotides, the CDR3 is TGCGCCAGCAGCTTATGGACAGGCTCCTACGAGCAGTACTTC. V usage is TRBV5-1 and J usage is TRBJ2-7; 7 positions agree with TRBD1. Germline values: CDR1 SGHRS, CDR2 YFSETQ. J was trimmed by 0 bases and V by 2 bases; bases with no gene match: 2. This CDR3 spans 14 amino acids. The full variable domain, in which reference TRBV5-1 and TRBJ2-7 provide the parts outside the CDR3, is KAGVTQTPRYLIKTRGQQVTLSCSPISGHRSVSWYQQTPGQGLQFLFEYFSETQRNKGNFPGRFSGRQFSNSRSEMNVSTLELGDSALYLCASSLWTGSYEQYFGPGTRLTVT.

The rearrangement joins TRBV5-1 to TRBJ2-7; 10 bases fit TRBD2. V shed 2 bases and J 5 bases; nucleotides not matched to a gene: 10. The CDR3 is 16 amino acids. Per the germline V gene, CDR1 is SGHRS and CDR2 is YFSETQ. The CDR3 DNA sequence: TGCGCCAGCAGCTTTTGGCTAGCGGGAGTGGGGAACGAGCAGTACTTC. Translation gives CASSFWLAGVGNEQYF.

The chain uses TRBV7-2 and TRBJ1-2, with D uncertain. Germline assignment: CDR1 SGHTA and CDR2 FQGNSA. The V end was cut by 5 bases, the J end by 4 bases, with 14 bases between. The CDR3 contains 14 residues. The DNA for the CDR3 is TGTGCCAGCAGCGTCCATCCCAATAGCTATGGCTACACCTTC. Encoded protein: CASSVHPNSYGYTF. The full variable domain, rest sourced from reference TRBV7-2 and TRBJ1-2, is GAGVSQSPSNKVTEKGKDVELRCDPISGHTALYWYRQSLGQGLEFLIYFQGNSAPDKSGLPSDRFSAERTGGSVSTLTIQRTQQEDSAVYLCASSVHPNSYGYTFGSGTRLTVV.

This chain connects TRBV6-5 to TRBJ1-4, with D possibly TRBD1 on 6 matching bases. The CDR3 has 14 residues. Germline CDR1 reads MNHEY; CDR2 reads SVGAGI. V was cut by 6 bases and J by 3 bases, with 11 bases left in between. This CDR3 is CASSQGLANEKLFF. In DNA, the CDR3 is TGTGCCAGCAGCCAGGGGTTGGCTAATGAAAAACTGTTTTTT.

In regard to this clone: Other DNA sequences of this sample code for an identical CDR3. The genes are TRBV5-6 and TRBJ1-3, with D maybe TRBD1 (6 bases). CDR1 SGHDT and CDR2 YYEEEE come from the germline V gene. This CDR3 is built from 16 residues. V was cut by 4 bases and J by 0 bases, with 14 bases left in between. In nucleotides, the CDR3 is TGTGCCAGCAGCCTAGGACAGAGGATCTCTGGAAACACCATATATTTT. It translates to CASSLGQRISGNTIYF.

This sequence joins TRBV5-6 and TRBJ2-5; the D gene is possibly TRBD1 (6 bases). Germline V lookup: CDR1 SGHDT, CDR2 YYEEEE. The CDR3 contains 14 residues. With 0 bases removed from V and 2 bases from J, the gap between germline ends came to 8 bases. The CDR3 is CASSLDRVQETQYF. The DNA of the CDR3 is TGTGCCAGCAGCTTGGACAGGGTACAAGAGACCCAGTACTTC. Supplemented by reference TRBV5-6 and TRBJ2-5, the full variable domain reads DAGVTQSPTHLIKTRGQQVTLRCSPKSGHDTVSWYQQALGQGPQFIFQYYEEEERQRGNFPDRFSGHQFPNYSSELNVNALLLGDSALYLCASSLDRVQETQYFGPGTRLLVL.

The chain is built from TRBV5-1 and TRBJ2-3; the D gene could be TRBD1 or TRBD2 (6 bases each). Germline assignment: CDR1 SGHRS and CDR2 YFSETQ. The CDR3 has 16 amino acids. Trimming stripped 4 bases from V and 2 bases from J, with 17 bases between. DNA of the CDR3: TGCGCCAGCAGCCAGGCTCGGGGGCCGTACACAGATACGCAGTATTTT. This codes for CASSQARGPYTDTQYF.

This clone was seen just once. This chain links TRBV29-1 with TRBJ1-5; TRBD1 might be the D (5 bases). Germline CDR1 reads SQVTM; CDR2 reads ANQGSEA. This CDR3 is 14 amino acids long. Deletions cut 5 bases from V and 2 bases from J, with 13 bases between. For the CDR3, the DNA is TGCAGCGTTTTAGGGGATGGCGGCAATCAGCCCCAGCATTTT. It specifies CSVLGDGGNQPQHF.

V usage is TRBV5-1 and J usage is TRBJ2-5; possible D gene TRBD1, 7 bases. This CDR3 spans 16 amino acids. V was shortened by 4 bases and J by 4 bases, with 20 bases between the two germline ends. Germline V lookup: CDR1 SGHRS, CDR2 YFSETQ. CDR3: CASSGFLAGQTETQYF. The DNA for the CDR3 is TGCGCCAGCAGCGGGTTCCTCGCGGGACAGACAGAGACCCAGTACTTC.

The genes are TRBV18 and TRBJ2-1; the D gene is possibly TRBD2 (6 bases). The V and J ends lost 0 bases and 6 bases respectively, with 12 bases between them. Germline CDR1 reads KGHSH; CDR2 reads LQKENI. This CDR3 comprises 15 residues. The CDR3 region has the DNA TGTGCCAGCTCACCACCAGCTAGCGCGCTCAATGAGCAGTTCTTC. Protein sequence: CASSPPASALNEQFF.

A single count supports this clone. At the DNA level, this CDR3 is encoded by other sequences in the same sample as well. The gene calls are TRBV6-5 and TRBJ2-1; D is tentatively TRBD1 or TRBD2 (5 bases each). V shed 6 bases and J shed 2 bases, with 8 bases lying between them. The CDR3 is 13 amino acids. Germline values: CDR1 MNHEY, CDR2 SVGAGI. Written as DNA, the CDR3 is TGTGCCAGCAGGCCGGGACCCTACAATGAGCAGTTCTTC. This encodes CASRPGPYNEQFF.

The chain links TRBV18 to TRBJ2-2, with D maybe TRBD1 (6 bases). V was shortened by 3 bases and J by 8 bases, with 16 bases between the two germline ends. CDR3 length equals 15 residues. From germline, CDR1 is KGHSH and CDR2 LQKENI. The CDR3 sequence: CASSPPGATRGELFF. CDR3 DNA sequence: TGTGCCAGCTCACCTCCAGGGGCCACCCGGGGGGAGCTGTTTTTT.